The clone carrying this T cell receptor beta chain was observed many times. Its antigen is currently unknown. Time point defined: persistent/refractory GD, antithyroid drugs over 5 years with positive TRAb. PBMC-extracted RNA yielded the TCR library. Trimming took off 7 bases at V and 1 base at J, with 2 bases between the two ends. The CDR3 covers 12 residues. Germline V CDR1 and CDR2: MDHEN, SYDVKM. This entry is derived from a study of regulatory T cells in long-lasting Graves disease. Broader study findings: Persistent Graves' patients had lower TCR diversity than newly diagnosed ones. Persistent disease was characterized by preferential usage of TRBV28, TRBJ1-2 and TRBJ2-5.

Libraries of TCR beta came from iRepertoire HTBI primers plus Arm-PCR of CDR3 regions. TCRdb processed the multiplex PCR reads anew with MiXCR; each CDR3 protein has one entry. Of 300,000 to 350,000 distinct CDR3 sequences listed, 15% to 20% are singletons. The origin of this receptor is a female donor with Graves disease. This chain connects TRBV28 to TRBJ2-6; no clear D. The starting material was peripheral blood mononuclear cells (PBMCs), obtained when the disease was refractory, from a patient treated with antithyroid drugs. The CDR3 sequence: CASKSGANVLTF. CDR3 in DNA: TGTGCCAGCAAGTCTGGGGCCAACGTCCTGACTTTC.